The 2 T cell receptor beta chains below were found in one sample sequenced in a study of siplizumab effects on memory and regulatory T cells. Clones were sequenced by immunoSEQ multiplex PCR, and TCRdb holds only the in-frame ones, with some missing. The data hold about 120,000 clones, with roughly 94% observed a single time. The specimen sequenced was non-Treg CD4+ T cells sorted from blood. The receptor set was obtained from a human donor in good health.

This chain joins TRBV6-5 and TRBJ2-7; unclear D gene. The ends were cut back, 2 bases at V and 2 bases at J, with 7 bases in the middle. Germline values: CDR1 MNHEY, CDR2 SVGAGI. The CDR3 sequence is 13 residues long. CDR3 sequence reads: CASSYSKTYEQYF. CDR3 bases: TGTGCCAGCAGTTACAGCAAAACCTACGAGCAGTACTTC.

The genes are TRBV11-2 and TRBJ2-2; D uncertain. The length of the CDR3 is 13 residues. Between the trimmed V and J ends, which lost 4 bases and 7 bases, there was a span of 10 bases. Looked up from germline, CDR1 is SGHAT and CDR2 is FQNNGV. CDR3 DNA sequence: TGTGCCAGCAGCTCCGCGACAATCGGGGAGCTGTTTTTT. Protein: CASSSATIGELFF.